Following are 20 T cell receptor beta chains from one sample sequenced in a study of radiotherapy plus CTLA-4 blockade in lung cancer. Sequencing was performed with immunoSEQ multiplex PCR; in TCRdb, only in-frame clones are kept and a portion is missing. The profile shows fewer than 100,000 clones, about four fifths of them singletons. The specimen was peripheral blood, collected from a patient treated with radiotherapy plus ipilimumab. These receptors were obtained from a human donor with non-small cell lung cancer who had stable disease on radiotherapy plus ipilimumab.

The rearrangement links TRBV9 to TRBJ1-5, with a tentative D call TRBD1 (6 bases). The CDR3 covers 15 residues. Trimming cost V 4 bases and J 5 bases, with 16 bases left between them. Germline loops: CDR1 SGDLS, CDR2 YYNGEE. The CDR3 DNA reads as TGTGCCAGCAGCAAGGCAGGGGACGGGGATCAGCCCCAGCATTTT. Translated, it gives CASSKAGDGDQPQHF.

This clone was observed a few times. The genes are TRBV5-6 and TRBJ2-7, with 9 bases lining up with TRBD1. The germline V gene encodes CDR1 SGHDT and CDR2 YYEEEE. The V and J ends lost 5 bases and 6 bases, in that order; junction bases with no gene match: 6. The CDR3 contains 13 residues. In DNA, the CDR3 is TGTGCCAGCAGTCGGGACAGGGAGCTCGAGCAGTACTTC. Translation: CASSRDRELEQYF.

The genes are TRBV9 and TRBJ2-3, with TRBD1 identical over 11 bases. This CDR3 contains 16 residues. Trimming removed 4 bases from V and 1 base from J; junction bases left unmatched: 5. CDR1 and CDR2 (germline): SGDLS, YYNGEE. CDR3 amino acids: CASSFGTGGGTDTQYF. DNA of the CDR3: TGTGCCAGCAGCTTCGGGACAGGGGGGGGCACAGATACGCAGTATTTT.

The V and J genes are TRBV5-4 and TRBJ2-1; D gene ambiguous. The CDR3 totals 13 residues. Germline assignment: CDR1 SGHNT and CDR2 YYREEE (reference sequence). The germline V and J ends were trimmed by 2 bases and 6 bases, with 9 bases remaining between them. CDR3 in amino acids: CASSFPRANEQFF. For the CDR3, the DNA is TGTGCCAGCAGCTTCCCAAGGGCCAATGAGCAGTTCTTC.

The gene calls are TRBV30 and TRBJ1-5; 8 nucleotides agree with TRBD1. The CDR3 has 13 amino acids. Germline trimming cut 1 base from V and 7 bases from J; bases unmatched to any gene: 3. Germline loops: CDR1 GTSNPN, CDR2 SVGIG (reference sequence). The CDR3 protein is CAWSGGTGQPQHF. CDR3 coding DNA: TGTGCCTGGAGTGGGGGGACAGGCCAGCCCCAGCATTTT.

This chain joins TRBV6-1 and TRBJ2-1; D perhaps matches TRBD2 (6 bases). CDR3 length: 15 residues. Trimming cost V 4 bases and J 4 bases, with 14 bases left between them. Germline loops: CDR1 MNHNS, CDR2 SASEGT. CDR3: CASSGGATTYNEQFF. CDR3 coding DNA: TGTGCCAGCAGTGGCGGGGCCACCACTTACAATGAGCAGTTCTTC.

V and J are TRBV6-5 and TRBJ2-3, with 10 positions matching TRBD1. This CDR3 spans 15 amino acids. The J segment lost 5 bases and the V segment lost 4 bases, leaving 6 bases of the junction unmatched. Germline loops: CDR1 MNHEY, CDR2 SVGAGI. CDR3 bases: TGTGCCAGCAGTTGGACAGGGGGAACTGAAGATACGCAGTATTTT. Protein product: CASSWTGGTEDTQYF.

The V and J genes are TRBV28 and TRBJ2-2; maybe TRBD1 (6 bases). Germline CDR1 MDHEN, CDR2 SYDVKM. Trimming stripped 2 bases from V and 4 bases from J, with 11 bases between. The CDR3 consists of 15 residues. CDR3 nucleotides: TGTGCCAGCAGTTTACCCGGACAGACCACCGGGGAGCTGTTTTTT. Its translation: CASSLPGQTTGELFF.

This clone was seen only a few times. The J gene is TRBJ1-6, the V gene TRBV4-1, with unresolved D. Germline CDR1 MGHRA, CDR2 YSYEKL. The V gene lost 0 bases and the J gene lost 11 bases, with 14 bases spanning the gap. The CDR3 spans 15 residues. The CDR3 reads CASSQDMAPGAPLHF. DNA of the CDR3: TGCGCCAGCAGCCAAGATATGGCTCCAGGCGCACCCCTCCACTTT.

This sequence joins TRBV9 and TRBJ2-7, with TRBD2 identical over 8 bases. The CDR3 is made up of 18 amino acids. V shed 2 bases, J shed 0 bases, and the junction held 13 bases outside the gene matches. The germline V gene encodes CDR1 SGDLS and CDR2 YYNGEE. The CDR3 here is CASSVGEASGLSSYEQYF. DNA for the CDR3: TGTGCCAGCAGCGTCGGGGAGGCTAGCGGGCTCAGCTCCTACGAGCAGTACTTC.

This rearrangement joins TRBV29-1 to TRBJ2-7; 11 bases agree with TRBD2. Trimming at V came to 2 bases and at J to 6 bases, leaving 3 bases not matched to a gene. This CDR3 has 13 amino acids. The V gene's germline CDR1 is SQVTM and CDR2 ANQGSEA. The CDR3 protein is CSVETSGSFEQYF. The CDR3 region has the DNA TGCAGCGTTGAAACTAGCGGGAGTTTCGAGCAGTACTTC.

The V call is TRBV6-6, the J call TRBJ1-2; 7 positions match TRBD1. Per the germline V gene, CDR1 is MNHNY and CDR2 is SVGAGI (reference sequence). V lost 8 bases, J lost 8 bases, and 20 bases stayed unmatched. The CDR3 has 16 amino acids. The CDR3 bases are TGTGCCAGCTCCGACCCGGGGACAGTCCTCTCCGGCGGCTACACCTTC. Its translation is CASSDPGTVLSGGYTF.

CDR3: CASSLFTGSTGELFF. As DNA, the CDR3 is TGTGCCAGCAGCTTGTTTACAGGGTCCACCGGGGAGCTGTTTTTT. This chain joins TRBV5-8 and TRBJ2-2; D possibly corresponds to TRBD1 (6 bases). With 1 base removed from V and 4 bases from J, the gap between germline ends came to 11 bases. The CDR3 has 15 residues. The germline gives CDR1 SGHTS, CDR2 YDEGEE. Complete variable domain (other parts from reference TRBV5-8 and TRBJ2-2): EAGVTQSPTHLIKTRGQQATLRCSPISGHTSVYWYQQALGLGLQFLLWYDEGEERNRGNFPPRFSGRQFPNYSSELNVNALELEDSALYLCASSLFTGSTGELFFGEGSRLTVL.

A single count supports this clone. The chain has TRBV11-2 and TRBJ1-5, with D uncertain. Trimming stripped 5 bases from V and 0 bases from J, with 14 bases between. This CDR3 region has 16 residues. The germline gives CDR1 SGHAT, CDR2 FQNNGV. The CDR3 coding sequence is TGTGCCAGCAGCCCTGCCGGCCATTATAGCAATCAGCCCCAGCATTTT. Protein sequence: CASSPAGHYSNQPQHF.

V gene TRBV14 combines with J gene TRBJ2-7, with D possibly TRBD2 on 5 matching bases. CDR1 is SGHDN, CDR2 FVKESK, per germline. V was clipped by 1 base and J by 0 bases, with 10 bases between them. CDR3 length: 15 residues. The CDR3 nucleotides are TGTGCCAGCAGCCAAGTCCTGGGGAGCTCCTACGAGCAGTACTTC. This encodes CASSQVLGSSYEQYF. The variable domain in full, with the rest retrieved from reference TRBV14 and TRBJ2-7, is EAGVTQFPSHSVIEKGQTVTLRCDPISGHDNLYWYRRVMGKEIKFLLHFVKESKQDESGMPNNRFLAERTGGTYSTLKVQPAELEDSGVYFCASSQVLGSSYEQYFGPGTRLTVT.

The rearrangement joins TRBV7-9 to TRBJ2-2, with D tentatively TRBD2 (6 bases). Germline CDR1 SEHNR, CDR2 FQNEAQ (reference sequence). This CDR3 is built from 16 residues. V dropped 6 bases and J dropped 1 base, with 15 bases sitting between them. The CDR3: CASRGKTSQNTGELFF. The CDR3 DNA sequence: TGTGCCAGCAGGGGGAAGACTAGTCAGAACACCGGGGAGCTGTTTTTT.

As for this clone: Germline and junction disagree at one end, which may indicate a read error. This chain connects TRBV5-1 to TRBJ2-1; D may be TRBD2 (5 bases). This CDR3 contains 16 residues. Germline CDR1 SGHRS, CDR2 YFSETQ. This chain's CDR3 is CASSLGPGSLYSEQFF. In DNA, the CDR3 is TGCGCCAGCAGCTTGGGTCCGGGATCCCTTTACAGTGAGCAGTTCTTC.

The gene calls are TRBV11-2 and TRBJ1-6, with D possibly being TRBD1 (5 bases). Germline V gene sequence: CDR1 SGHAT, CDR2 FQNNGV. This CDR3 comprises 17 residues. Trimming stripped 1 base from V and 5 bases from J, with 15 bases between. The CDR3 DNA reads as TGTGCCAGCAGCTTAGTTGGCCGGGGACGGGATAATTCACCCCTCCACTTT. This codes for CASSLVGRGRDNSPLHF.

The chain carries TRBV28 and TRBJ2-2; TRBD2 aligns across 7 bases. V lost 8 bases to trimming and J lost 4 bases; unmatched junction nucleotides: 4. Germline V gene lookup returns CDR1 MDHEN and CDR2 SYDVKM. There are 13 residues in the CDR3. CDR3 in amino acids: CASGREGTGELFF. The CDR3 DNA reads as TGTGCCAGCGGGAGGGAGGGCACCGGGGAGCTGTTTTTT.

This clone was seen more than once but under ten times. The chain links TRBV7-2 to TRBJ2-3, with D unresolved. The CDR3 has 14 amino acids. V shed 3 bases and J shed 4 bases, with 11 bases lying between them. CDR1 is SGHTA and CDR2 is FQGNSA in the germline V gene. In DNA, the CDR3 is TGTGCCAGCAGCTTCCGGGCTTTCGCAGATACGCAGTATTTT. Translation: CASSFRAFADTQYF.